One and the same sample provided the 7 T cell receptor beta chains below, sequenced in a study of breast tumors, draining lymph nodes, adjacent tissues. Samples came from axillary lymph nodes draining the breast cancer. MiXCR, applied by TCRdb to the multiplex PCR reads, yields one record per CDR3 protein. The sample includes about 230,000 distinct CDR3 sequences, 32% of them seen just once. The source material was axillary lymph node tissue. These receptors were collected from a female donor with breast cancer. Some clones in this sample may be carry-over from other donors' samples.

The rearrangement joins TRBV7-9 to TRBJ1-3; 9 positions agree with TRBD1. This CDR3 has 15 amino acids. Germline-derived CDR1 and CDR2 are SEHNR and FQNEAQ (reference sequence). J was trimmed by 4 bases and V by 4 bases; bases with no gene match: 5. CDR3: CASSSPGQGGNTIYF. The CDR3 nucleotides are TGTGCCAGCAGCTCCCCGGGACAGGGCGGAAACACCATATATTTT.

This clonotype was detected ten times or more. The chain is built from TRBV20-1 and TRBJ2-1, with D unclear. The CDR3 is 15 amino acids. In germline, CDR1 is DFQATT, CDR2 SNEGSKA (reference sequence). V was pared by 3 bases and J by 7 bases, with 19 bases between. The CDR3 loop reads CSASGDKPPGNEQFF. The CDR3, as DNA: TGCAGTGCTAGTGGCGACAAGCCGCCCGGGAATGAGCAGTTCTTC.

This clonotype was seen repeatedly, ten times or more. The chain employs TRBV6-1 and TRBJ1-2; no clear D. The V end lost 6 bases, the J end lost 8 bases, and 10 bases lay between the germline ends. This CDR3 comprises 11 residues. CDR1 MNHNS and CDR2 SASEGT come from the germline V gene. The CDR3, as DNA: TGTGCCAGCAGCCGGGAATCCGGCTACACCTTC. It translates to CASSRESGYTF.

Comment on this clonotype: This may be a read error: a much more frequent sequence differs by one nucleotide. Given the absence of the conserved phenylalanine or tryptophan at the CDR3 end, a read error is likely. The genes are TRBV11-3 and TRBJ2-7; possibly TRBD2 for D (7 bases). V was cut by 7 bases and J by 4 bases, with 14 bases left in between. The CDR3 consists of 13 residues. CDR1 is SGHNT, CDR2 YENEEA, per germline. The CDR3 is CASKGGERYEQYS. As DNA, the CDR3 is TGTGCCAGCAAGGGGGGGGAACGGTACGAGCAGTACTCC.

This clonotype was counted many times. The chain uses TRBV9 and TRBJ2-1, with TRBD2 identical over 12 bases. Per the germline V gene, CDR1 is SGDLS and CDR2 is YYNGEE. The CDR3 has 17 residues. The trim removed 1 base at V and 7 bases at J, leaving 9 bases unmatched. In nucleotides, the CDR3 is TGTGCCAGCAGCGTATCTTCTAGCGGGAGGGATGGGAATGAGCAGTTCTTC. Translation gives CASSVSSSGRDGNEQFF.

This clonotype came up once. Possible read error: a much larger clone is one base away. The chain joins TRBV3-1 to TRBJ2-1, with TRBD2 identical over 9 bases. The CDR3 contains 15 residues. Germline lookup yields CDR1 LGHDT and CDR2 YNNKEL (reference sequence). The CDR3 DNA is TGTGCCAGCAGCCAGACCGGGACTAGCCTCAATGAGCAGTCCTTC. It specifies CASSQTGTSLNEQSF.

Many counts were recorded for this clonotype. The CDR3 loop reads CASSAWGDRGNQPQHF. CDR3 DNA: TGTGCCAGCAGTGCCTGGGGGGACAGGGGCAATCAGCCCCAGCATTTT. V is TRBV25-1 and J is TRBJ1-5; 9 bases align to TRBD1. The CDR3 loop spans 16 amino acids. With V trimmed by 4 bases and J by 2 bases, 6 bases remained unmatched. CDR1 is MGHDK, CDR2 SYGVNS, per germline.